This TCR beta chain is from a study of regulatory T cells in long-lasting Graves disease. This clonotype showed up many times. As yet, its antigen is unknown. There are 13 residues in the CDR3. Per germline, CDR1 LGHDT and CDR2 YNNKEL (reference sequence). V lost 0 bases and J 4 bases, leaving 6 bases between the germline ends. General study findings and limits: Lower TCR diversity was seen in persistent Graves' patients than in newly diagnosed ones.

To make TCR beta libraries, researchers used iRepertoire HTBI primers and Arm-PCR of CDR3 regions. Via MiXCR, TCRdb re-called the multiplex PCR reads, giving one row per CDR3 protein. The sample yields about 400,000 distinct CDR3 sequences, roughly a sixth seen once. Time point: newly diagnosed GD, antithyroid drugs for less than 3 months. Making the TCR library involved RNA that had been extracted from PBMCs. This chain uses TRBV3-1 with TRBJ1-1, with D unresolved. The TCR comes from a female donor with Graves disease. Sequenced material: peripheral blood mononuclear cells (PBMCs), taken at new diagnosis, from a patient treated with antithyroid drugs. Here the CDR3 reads CASSQDASTEAFF. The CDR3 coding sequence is TGTGCCAGCAGCCAAGACGCGAGCACTGAAGCTTTCTTT.